These 15 T cell receptor beta chains share one sample of origin, sequenced in a study of blood T cell repertoires in COVID-19. Method: immunoSEQ multiplex PCR; TCRdb's copy keeps in-frame clones and lacks some. The sample contains about 55,000 clones, 82% of which appear only once. The sequenced sample was peripheral blood. The receptor source for this set is a man aged 80 or over with COVID-19, enrolled during active disease.

The chain combines TRBV19 with TRBJ1-4; D may be TRBD1 (6 bases). The CDR3 sequence is 15 residues long. V was shortened by 4 bases and J by 7 bases, with 16 bases between the two germline ends. Looked up from germline, CDR1 is LNHDA and CDR2 is SQIVND (reference sequence). CDR3 in DNA: TGTGCCAGTAGTACGGGACACTCGGGGGGTGAAAAACTGTTTTTT. Its protein product is CASSTGHSGGEKLFF.

In DNA, the CDR3 is TGCAGCGTTGAAGATAAGACAGCCACAGATACGCAGTATTTT. Translating it yields CSVEDKTATDTQYF. The rearrangement uses TRBV29-1 and TRBJ2-3; possibly TRBD1 for D (5 bases). V gave up 0 bases and J gave up 2 bases, with 9 bases separating them. This CDR3 spans 14 amino acids. Germline assignment: CDR1 SQVTM and CDR2 ANQGSEA.

Only one count was recorded for this clone. The chain links TRBV7-2 to TRBJ1-3, with TRBD1 as a possible D gene (6 bases). Germline V gives CDR1 SGHTA, CDR2 FQGNSA. This CDR3 is built from 15 residues. V lost 3 bases to trimming and J lost 2 bases, with 11 bases between them. The CDR3 nucleotides are TGTGCCAGCAGCTTGGCGGGGGCTACTGGAAACACCATATATTTT. Translating gives CASSLAGATGNTIYF.

The chain uses TRBV6-2 or TRBV6-3 and TRBJ2-3; 7 bases are shared with TRBD2. V dropped 2 bases and J dropped 4; count of bases not matched to a gene: 6. Germline CDR1 MNHEY, CDR2 SVGEGT. The CDR3 spans 15 residues. The CDR3 DNA is TGTGCCAGCAGTTACCGATGGACTAGATCAGATACGCAGTATTTT. It translates to CASSYRWTRSDTQYF.

The CDR3 coding sequence is TGTGCCAGCAGTATAACAGGATACGATTCACCCCTCCACTTT. Its protein is CASSITGYDSPLHF. This rearrangement joins TRBV28 to TRBJ1-6; a possible D gene is TRBD1 (5 bases). From germline, CDR1 is MDHEN and CDR2 SYDVKM. The V end was cut by 5 bases, the J end by 8 bases, with 13 bases between. The CDR3 covers 14 residues.

The chain uses TRBV10-3 and TRBJ1-1, with D tentatively TRBD1 (5 bases). Germline assignment: CDR1 ENHRY and CDR2 SYGVKD. Trimming stripped 6 bases from V and 1 base from J, with 12 bases between. The CDR3 is 14 amino acids. The CDR3 DNA is TGTGCCATCAGCGGCGACAGAGCGAACACTGAAGCTTTCTTT. Translated, it gives CAISGDRANTEAFF.

The V call is TRBV6-6, the J call TRBJ1-2; 7 positions match TRBD1. The CDR3 has 13 amino acids. V shed 5 bases and J 6 bases; nucleotides not matched to a gene: 6. Germline assignment: CDR1 MNHNY and CDR2 SVGAGI (reference sequence). This chain's CDR3 is CASSQQGPNGYTF. The DNA of the CDR3 is TGTGCCAGCAGTCAACAGGGGCCCAATGGCTACACCTTC.

V and J are TRBV9 and TRBJ1-1; 7 bases are a match to TRBD1. The CDR3 is 15 amino acids. Trimming took 4 bases from V and 0 from J; bases not matched to a gene: 6. CDR1 and CDR2 from the germline V gene are SGDLS and YYNGEE. CDR3 region: CASSFAQGMNTEAFF. The DNA for the CDR3 is TGTGCCAGCAGCTTTGCACAGGGGATGAACACTGAAGCTTTCTTT.

The chain recombines TRBV30 with TRBJ2-3; the match to TRBD1 covers 7 bases. There are 13 residues in the CDR3. Germline assignment: CDR1 GTSNPN and CDR2 SVGIG (reference sequence). The V segment lost 1 base and the J segment 4 bases; nucleotides outside the gene matches: 2. This chain's CDR3 is CAWSGQGADTQYF. The CDR3 region has the DNA TGTGCCTGGAGTGGGCAGGGGGCAGATACGCAGTATTTT.

CDR3 DNA: TGTGCCAGCACCGGGACAGCGAAAAACACCATATATTTT. Protein product: CASTGTAKNTIYF. The chain couples TRBV2 to TRBJ1-3, with TRBD1 matching 7 bases. In germline, CDR1 is SNHLY, CDR2 FYNNEI. The CDR3 is 13 residues long. V shed 7 bases and J 6 bases; nucleotides not matched to a gene: 6.

The chain employs TRBV5-1 and TRBJ1-1; 7 nucleotides match TRBD1. Trimming at V came to 1 base and at J to 2 bases, leaving 5 bases not matched to a gene. CDR1 is SGHRS and CDR2 is YFSETQ in the germline V gene. This CDR3 is built from 15 residues. In nucleotides, the CDR3 is TGCGCCAGCAGCTTGACAGGGGACTTTAACACTGAAGCTTTCTTT. Protein sequence: CASSLTGDFNTEAFF.

V usage is TRBV10-3 and J usage is TRBJ2-2; D is possibly TRBD1 (5 bases). Germline lookup yields CDR1 ENHRY and CDR2 SYGVKD. V was shortened by 3 bases and J by 3 bases, with 14 bases between the two germline ends. The length of the CDR3 is 16 residues. CDR3 DNA sequence: TGTGCCATCAGTGAAGGGTTGACAGATTACACCGGGGAGCTGTTTTTT. Residues: CAISEGLTDYTGELFF.

V and J are TRBV6-6 and TRBJ1-2, with D perhaps matching TRBD1 (6 bases). The ends were cut back, 0 bases at V and 3 bases at J, with 8 bases in the middle. The length of the CDR3 is 14 residues. Germline CDR1 MNHNY, CDR2 SVGAGI (reference sequence). Written as DNA, the CDR3 is TGTGCCAGCAGTTACTCATCAGGGGACTATGGCTACACCTTC. The encoded protein is CASSYSSGDYGYTF.

This clone was seen once. The J gene is TRBJ1-5, the V gene TRBV6-5; maybe TRBD1 (6 bases). The CDR3 totals 15 residues. V shed 5 bases and J shed 7 bases, with 18 bases lying between them. Germline V lookup: CDR1 MNHEY, CDR2 SVGAGI. The chain's CDR3 is CASSPSGGPGQPQHF. CDR3 nucleotides: TGTGCCAGCAGTCCTTCGGGGGGGCCTGGACAGCCCCAGCATTTT.

The chain has TRBV19 and TRBJ1-2; D is unresolved. Per germline, CDR1 LNHDA and CDR2 SQIVND (reference sequence). V shed 5 bases and J shed 1 base, with 20 bases lying between them. The CDR3 loop spans 17 amino acids. The CDR3 spells CASSHLPLTTINYGYTF. For the CDR3, the DNA is TGTGCCAGTAGTCACCTACCGTTGACTACAATTAACTATGGCTACACCTTC.